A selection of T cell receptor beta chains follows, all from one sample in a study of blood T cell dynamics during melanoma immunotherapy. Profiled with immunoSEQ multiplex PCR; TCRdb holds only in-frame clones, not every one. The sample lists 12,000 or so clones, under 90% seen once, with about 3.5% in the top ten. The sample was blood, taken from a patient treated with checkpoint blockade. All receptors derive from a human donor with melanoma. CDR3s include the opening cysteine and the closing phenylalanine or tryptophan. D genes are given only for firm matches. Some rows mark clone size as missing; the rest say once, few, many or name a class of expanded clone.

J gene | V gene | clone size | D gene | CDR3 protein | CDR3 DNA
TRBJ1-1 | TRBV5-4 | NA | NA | CASSRPDSEAFF | TGTGCCAGCAGCCGACCTGATTCCGAAGCTTTCTTT
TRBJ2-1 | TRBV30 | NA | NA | CAWSARARIFF | TGTGCCTGGAGTGCCCGGGCGAGAATCTTCTTC
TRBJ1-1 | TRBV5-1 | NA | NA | CASSPGQNTEAFF | TGCGCCAGCAGCCCCGGCCAGAACACTGAAGCTTTCTTT
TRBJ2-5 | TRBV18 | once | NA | CASSLAQETQYF | TGTGCCAGCTCACTGGCCCAAGAGACCCAGTACTTC
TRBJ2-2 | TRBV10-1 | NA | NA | CASSESGGTANTGELFF | TGCGCCAGCAGTGAGTCTGGGGGGACAGCGAACACCGGGGAGCTGTTTTTT
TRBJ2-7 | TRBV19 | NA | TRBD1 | CASSPGGPYEQYF | TGTGCCAGTAGTCCAGGGGGCCCATACGAGCAGTACTTC
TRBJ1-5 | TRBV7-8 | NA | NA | CASTLGMYQPQHF | TGTGCCAGCACCCTTGGTATGTATCAGCCCCAGCATTTT
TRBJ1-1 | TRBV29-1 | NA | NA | CSVSRGSGTEAFF | TGCAGCGTCTCCAGGGGTTCCGGCACTGAAGCTTTCTTT
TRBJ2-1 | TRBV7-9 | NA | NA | CASSSNQGGRKGDEQFF | TGTGCCAGCAGCTCAAACCAAGGAGGTCGGAAAGGAGATGAGCAGTTCTTC
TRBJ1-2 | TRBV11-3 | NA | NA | CASSVSNGYGYTF | TGTGCCAGCAGCGTTTCCAATGGCTATGGCTACACCTTC
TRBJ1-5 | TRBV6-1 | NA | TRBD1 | CASTRDRGSNQPQHF | TGTGCCAGCACGAGGGACAGGGGGAGCAATCAGCCCCAGCATTTT
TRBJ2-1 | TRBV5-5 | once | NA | CASSVTGTSYNEQFF | TGTGCCAGCAGCGTAACCGGGACTTCTTACAATGAGCAGTTCTTC
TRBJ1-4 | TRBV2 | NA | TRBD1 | CASTPDRGHEKLFF | TGTGCCAGCACTCCGGACAGGGGCCATGAAAAACTGTTTTTT
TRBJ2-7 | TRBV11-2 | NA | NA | CASSLGFSYEQYF | TGTGCCAGCAGCTTAGGATTCTCCTACGAGCAGTACTTC
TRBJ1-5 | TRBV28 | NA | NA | CASSLMGEPQHF | TGTGCCAGCAGTTTGATGGGGGAGCCCCAGCATTTT
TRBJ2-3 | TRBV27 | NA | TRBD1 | CASSFGTGGDTQYF | TGTGCCAGCAGTTTCGGGACAGGGGGAGATACGCAGTATTTT
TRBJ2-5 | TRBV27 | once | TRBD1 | CASSLSNRGYETQYF | TGTGCCAGCAGTTTATCGAACAGGGGGTACGAGACCCAGTACTTC
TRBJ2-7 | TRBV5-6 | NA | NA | CASSLGSGTGYEQYF | TGTGCCAGCAGCTTGGGGTCAGGGACGGGGTACGAGCAGTACTTC
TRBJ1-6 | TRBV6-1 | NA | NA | CASSEAGIEYNSPLHF | TGTGCCAGCAGTGAAGCTGGCATCGAGTATAATTCACCCCTCCACTTT
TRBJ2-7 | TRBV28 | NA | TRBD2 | CASTARAGEGYEQYF | TGTGCCAGCACTGCTAGAGCGGGAGAGGGCTACGAGCAGTACTTC
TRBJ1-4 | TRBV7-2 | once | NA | CASSSRWGEKLFF | TGTGCCAGCAGCTCCCGCTGGGGGGAAAAACTGTTTTTT
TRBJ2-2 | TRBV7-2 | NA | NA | CASSRASRAGELFF | TGTGCCAGCAGTAGGGCGTCTAGGGCCGGGGAGCTGTTTTTT
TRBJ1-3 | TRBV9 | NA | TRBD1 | CASSVATRGRGLTGNTIYF | TGTGCCAGCAGCGTAGCTACGAGGGGCAGGGGGCTTACCGGAAACACCATATATTTT
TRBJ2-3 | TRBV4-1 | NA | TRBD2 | CASSQSGRATDTQYF | TGCGCCAGCAGCCAAAGCGGGAGGGCCACAGATACGCAGTATTTT
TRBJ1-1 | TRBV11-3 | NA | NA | CASSSDGPNTEAFF | TGTGCCAGCAGCTCCGATGGGCCAAACACTGAAGCTTTCTTT
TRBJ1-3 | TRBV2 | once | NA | CASSWLGVADDSGNTIYF | TGTGCCAGCAGTTGGCTCGGGGTCGCAGATGACTCTGGAAACACCATATATTTT
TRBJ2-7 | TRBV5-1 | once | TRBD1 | CASSGDRGTYEQYF | TGCGCCAGCAGCGGCGACAGGGGTACCTACGAGCAGTACTTC
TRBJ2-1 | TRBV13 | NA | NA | CASRMFRSALTYNEQFF | TGTGCCAGCAGGATGTTCCGGTCGGCCCTAACCTACAATGAGCAGTTCTTC
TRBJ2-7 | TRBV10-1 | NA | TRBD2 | CASSECTSGFSYEQYF | TGCGCCAGCAGTGAGTGTACTAGCGGGTTTTCCTACGAGCAGTACTTC
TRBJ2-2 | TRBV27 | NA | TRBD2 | CASSSGLAVFTGELFF | TGTGCCAGCAGTTCCGGACTAGCGGTCTTCACCGGGGAGCTGTTTTTT
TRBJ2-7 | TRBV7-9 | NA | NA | CASSRAKGEQYF | TGTGCCAGCAGCCGGGCCAAGGGCGAGCAGTACTTC
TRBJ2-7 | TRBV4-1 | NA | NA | CASSQSQGGEQYF | TGCGCCAGCAGCCAAAGCCAGGGAGGCGAGCAGTACTTC
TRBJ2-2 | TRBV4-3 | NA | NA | CASSRVEGAVDTGELFF | TGCGCCAGCAGCCGGGTGGAGGGGGCTGTCGACACCGGGGAGCTGTTTTTT
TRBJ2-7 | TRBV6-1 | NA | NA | CASSEGTFSYEQYF | TGTGCCAGCAGTGAAGGGACATTCTCCTACGAGCAGTACTTC
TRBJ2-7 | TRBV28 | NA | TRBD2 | CASSSGLESYEQYF | TGTGCCAGCAGTTCGGGACTAGAGAGCTACGAGCAGTACTTC
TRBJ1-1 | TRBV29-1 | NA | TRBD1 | CSVVPDLTGGMNTEAFF | TGCAGCGTTGTTCCGGATTTAACAGGGGGCATGAACACTGAAGCTTTCTTT
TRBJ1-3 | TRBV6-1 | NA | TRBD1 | CASSGAWGTGKSGNTIYF | TGTGCCAGCAGTGGCGCATGGGGGACAGGCAAGAGTGGAAACACCATATATTTT
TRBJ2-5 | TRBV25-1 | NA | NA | CASSEWGGGETQYF | TGTGCCAGCAGTGAATGGGGAGGCGGGGAGACCCAGTACTTC
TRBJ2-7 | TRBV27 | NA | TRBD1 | CASRRQGAREQYF | TGTGCCAGCCGAAGACAGGGGGCGAGGGAGCAGTACTTC
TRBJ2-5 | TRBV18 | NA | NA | CATSPGTLETQYF | TGTGCCACTTCACCCGGGACTCTAGAGACCCAGTACTTC
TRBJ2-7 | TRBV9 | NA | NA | CASSVAPTMASGVSEQYF | TGTGCCAGCAGCGTAGCCCCTACGATGGCTAGTGGCGTAAGCGAGCAGTACTTC
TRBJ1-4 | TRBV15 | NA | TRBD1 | CATSRDAGTVNEKLFF | TGTGCCACCAGCAGAGATGCCGGGACAGTTAATGAAAAACTGTTTTTT
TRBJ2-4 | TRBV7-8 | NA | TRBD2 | CASSSHGAGEQNIQYF | TGTGCCAGCAGCTCCCACGGGGCGGGAGAGCAAAACATTCAGTACTTC
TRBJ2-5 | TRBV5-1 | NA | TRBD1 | CASSSQGARQTQYF | TGCGCCAGCAGCTCCCAGGGGGCGCGGCAGACCCAGTACTTC
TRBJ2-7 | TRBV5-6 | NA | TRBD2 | CASSFGLAGEQYF | TGTGCCAGCAGCTTCGGACTAGCGGGCGAGCAGTACTTC
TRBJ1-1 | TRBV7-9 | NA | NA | CASSLDGLNTEAFF | TGTGCCAGCAGCTTAGACGGATTGAACACTGAAGCTTTCTTT
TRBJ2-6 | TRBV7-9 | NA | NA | CASSLGHDSGANVLTF | TGTGCCAGCAGCTTAGGACACGACTCTGGGGCCAACGTCCTGACTTTC
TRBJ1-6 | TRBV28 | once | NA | CASSSSNSPLHF | TGTGCCAGCAGTTCCTCAAATTCACCCCTCCACTTT
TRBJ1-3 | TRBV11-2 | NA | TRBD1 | CASSPKGGGLTGNTIYF | TGTGCCAGCTCTCCCAAGGGAGGGGGCTTAACTGGAAACACCATATATTTT
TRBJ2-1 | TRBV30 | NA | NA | CAWSGTKGTLQFF | TGTGCCTGGAGTGGGACAAAAGGGACTCTTCAGTTCTTC
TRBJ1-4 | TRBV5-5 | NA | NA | CASSSSGGHEKLFF | TGTGCCAGCAGCTCCAGTGGGGGGCATGAAAAACTGTTTTTT
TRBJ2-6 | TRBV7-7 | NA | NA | CASSLAVLGRLSSGANVLTF | TGTGCCAGCAGCTTAGCCGTTTTAGGACGCTTAAGCTCTGGGGCCAACGTCCTGACTTTC
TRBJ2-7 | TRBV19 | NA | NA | CASSIDLYGEQYF | TGTGCCAGTAGTATCGACCTCTATGGTGAGCAGTACTTC
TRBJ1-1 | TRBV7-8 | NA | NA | CASSGGLRTEAFF | TGTGCCAGCAGCGGGGGGCTGAGAACTGAAGCTTTCTTT
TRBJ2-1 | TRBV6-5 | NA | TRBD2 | CASSAGLEYNEQFF | TGTGCCAGCAGTGCGGGACTAGAGTACAATGAGCAGTTCTTC
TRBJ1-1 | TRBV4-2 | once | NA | CASSQDARGTEAFF | TGTGCCAGCAGCCAAGACGCCCGAGGGACTGAAGCTTTCTTT
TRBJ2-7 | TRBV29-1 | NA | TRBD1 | CSVVRQGVLPYEQYF | TGCAGCGTTGTGCGACAGGGGGTACTACCCTACGAGCAGTACTTC
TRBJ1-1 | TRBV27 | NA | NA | CASSLIGVGTEAFF | TGTGCCAGCAGTTTAATCGGGGTGGGCACTGAAGCTTTCTTT